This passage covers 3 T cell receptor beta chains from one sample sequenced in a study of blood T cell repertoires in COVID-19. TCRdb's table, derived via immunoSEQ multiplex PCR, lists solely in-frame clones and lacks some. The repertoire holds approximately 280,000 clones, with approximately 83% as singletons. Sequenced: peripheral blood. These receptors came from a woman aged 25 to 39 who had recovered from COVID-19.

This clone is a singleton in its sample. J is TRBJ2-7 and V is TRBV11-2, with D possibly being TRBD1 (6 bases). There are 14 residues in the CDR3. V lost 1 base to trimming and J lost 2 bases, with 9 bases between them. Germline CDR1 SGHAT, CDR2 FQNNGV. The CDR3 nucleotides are TGTGCCAGCAGCTTAGCTGGGGGCACCTACGAGCAGTACTTC. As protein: CASSLAGGTYEQYF. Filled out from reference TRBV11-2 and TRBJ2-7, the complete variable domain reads EAGVAQSPRYKIIEKRQSVAFWCNPISGHATLYWYQQILGQGPKLLIQFQNNGVVDDSQLPKDRFSAERLKGVDSTLKIQPAKLEDSAVYLCASSLAGGTYEQYFGPGTRLTVT.

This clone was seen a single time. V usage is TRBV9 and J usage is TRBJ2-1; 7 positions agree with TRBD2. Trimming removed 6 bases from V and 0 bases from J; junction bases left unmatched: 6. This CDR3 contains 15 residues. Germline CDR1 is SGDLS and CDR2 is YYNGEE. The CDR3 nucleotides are TGTGCCAGCAACCCAGCGGGGAGCTCCTACAATGAGCAGTTCTTC. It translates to CASNPAGSSYNEQFF.

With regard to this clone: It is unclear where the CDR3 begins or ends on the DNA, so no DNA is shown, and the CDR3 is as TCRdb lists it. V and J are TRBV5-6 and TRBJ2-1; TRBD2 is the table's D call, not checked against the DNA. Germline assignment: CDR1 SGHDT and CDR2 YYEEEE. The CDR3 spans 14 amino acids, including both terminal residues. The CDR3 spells CASSPAVGGGANFF.